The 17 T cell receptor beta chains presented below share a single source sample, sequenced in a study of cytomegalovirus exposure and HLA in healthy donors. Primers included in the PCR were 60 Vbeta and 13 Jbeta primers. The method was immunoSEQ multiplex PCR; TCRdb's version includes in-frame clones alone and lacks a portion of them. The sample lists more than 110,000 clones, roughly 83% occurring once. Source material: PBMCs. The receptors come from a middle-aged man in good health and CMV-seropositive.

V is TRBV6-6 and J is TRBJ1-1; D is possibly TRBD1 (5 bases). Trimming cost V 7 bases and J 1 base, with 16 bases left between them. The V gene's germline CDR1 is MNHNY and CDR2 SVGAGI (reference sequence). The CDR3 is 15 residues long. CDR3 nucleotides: TGTGCCAGCACCTTACGAGTTGGGGCGAACACTGAAGCTTTCTTT. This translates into CASTLRVGANTEAFF.

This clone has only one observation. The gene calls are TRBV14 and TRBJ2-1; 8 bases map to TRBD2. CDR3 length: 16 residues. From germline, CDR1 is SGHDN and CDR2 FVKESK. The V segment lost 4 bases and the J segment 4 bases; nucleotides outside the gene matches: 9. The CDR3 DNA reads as TGTGCCAGCAGCCTTGGTAGCGGGATCTCATACAATGAGCAGTTCTTC. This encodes CASSLGSGISYNEQFF.

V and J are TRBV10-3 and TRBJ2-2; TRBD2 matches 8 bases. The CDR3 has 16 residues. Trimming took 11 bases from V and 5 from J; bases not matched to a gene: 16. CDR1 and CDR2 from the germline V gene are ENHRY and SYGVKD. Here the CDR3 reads CACRAGGSFGTGELFF. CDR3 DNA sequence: TGTGCCTGCAGGGCGGGAGGCTCTTTCGGGACCGGGGAGCTGTTTTTT.

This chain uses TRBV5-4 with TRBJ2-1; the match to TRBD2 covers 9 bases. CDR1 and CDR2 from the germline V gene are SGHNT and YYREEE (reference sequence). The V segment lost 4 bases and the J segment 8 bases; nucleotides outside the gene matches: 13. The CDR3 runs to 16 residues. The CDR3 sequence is CASSGRGGGAWYEQFF. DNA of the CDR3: TGTGCCAGCAGCGGGAGGGGCGGGGGGGCCTGGTATGAGCAGTTCTTC.

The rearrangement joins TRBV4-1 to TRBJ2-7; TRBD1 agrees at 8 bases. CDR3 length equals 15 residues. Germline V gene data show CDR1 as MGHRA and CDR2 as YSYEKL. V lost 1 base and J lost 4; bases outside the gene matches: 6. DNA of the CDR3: TGCGCCAGCAGCCAAGCGACAGGGGCTATTTACGAGCAGTACTTC. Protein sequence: CASSQATGAIYEQYF.

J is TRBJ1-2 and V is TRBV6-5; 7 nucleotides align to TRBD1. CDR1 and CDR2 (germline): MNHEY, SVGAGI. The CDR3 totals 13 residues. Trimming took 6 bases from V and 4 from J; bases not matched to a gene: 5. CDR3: CASRSTGTYGYTF. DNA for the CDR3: TGTGCCAGCAGGTCGACAGGGACCTATGGCTACACCTTC.

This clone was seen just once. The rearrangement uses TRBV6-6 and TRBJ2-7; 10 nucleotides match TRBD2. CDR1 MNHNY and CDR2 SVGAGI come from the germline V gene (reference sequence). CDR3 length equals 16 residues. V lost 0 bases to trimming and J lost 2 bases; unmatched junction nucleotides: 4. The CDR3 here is CASSYSGTSATYEQYF. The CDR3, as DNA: TGTGCCAGCAGTTACTCGGGGACTAGCGCGACCTACGAGCAGTACTTC.

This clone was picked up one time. CDR3 amino acids: CASSLKGGGYTDTQYF. The CDR3 region has the DNA TGTGCCAGCAGCTTAAAGGGCGGGGGTTACACAGATACGCAGTATTTT. J is TRBJ2-3 and V is TRBV7-3, with 7 bases that match TRBD2. This CDR3 comprises 16 residues. Germline-derived CDR1 and CDR2 are SGHTA and FQGTGA. Germline trimming cut 1 base from V and 2 bases from J; bases unmatched to any gene: 6.

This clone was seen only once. Here the CDR3 DNA reads TGTGCCAGCAGCGAGGCCCCAACAGCATACACTGAAGCTTTCTTT. This translates into CASSEAPTAYTEAFF. V is TRBV9 and J is TRBJ1-1; no firm D call. V was trimmed by 3 bases and J by 3 bases, leaving 15 bases between them. CDR3 length: 15 residues. Germline V gene sequence: CDR1 SGDLS, CDR2 YYNGEE. Full variable domain (outside the CDR3, taken from reference TRBV9 and TRBJ1-1): DSGVTQTPKHLITATGQRVTLRCSPRSGDLSVYWYQQSLDQGLQFLIQYYNGEERAKGNILERFSAQQFPDLHSELNLSSLELGDSALYFCASSEAPTAYTEAFFGQGTRLTVV.

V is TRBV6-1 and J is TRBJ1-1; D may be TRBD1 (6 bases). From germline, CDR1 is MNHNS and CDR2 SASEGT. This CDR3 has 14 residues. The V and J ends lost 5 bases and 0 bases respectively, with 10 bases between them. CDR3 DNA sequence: TGTGCCAGCAGTCAGGACAGCCTGAACACTGAAGCTTTCTTT. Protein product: CASSQDSLNTEAFF.

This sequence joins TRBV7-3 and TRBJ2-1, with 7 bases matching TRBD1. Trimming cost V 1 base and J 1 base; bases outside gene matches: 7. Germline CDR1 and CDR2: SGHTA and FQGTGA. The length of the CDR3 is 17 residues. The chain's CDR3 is CASSLRGTGDSYNEQFF. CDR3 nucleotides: TGTGCCAGCAGCTTAAGGGGTACAGGGGATTCCTACAATGAGCAGTTCTTC.

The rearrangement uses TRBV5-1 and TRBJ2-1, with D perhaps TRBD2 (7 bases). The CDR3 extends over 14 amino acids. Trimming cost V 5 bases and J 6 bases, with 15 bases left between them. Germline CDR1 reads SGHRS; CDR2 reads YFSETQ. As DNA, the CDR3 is TGCGCCAGCAGTGTGGGCGGGGGCCTCAATGAGCAGTTCTTC. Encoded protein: CASSVGGGLNEQFF.

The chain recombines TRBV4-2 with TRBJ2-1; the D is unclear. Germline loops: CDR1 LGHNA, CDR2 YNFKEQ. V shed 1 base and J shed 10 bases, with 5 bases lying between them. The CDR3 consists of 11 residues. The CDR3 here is CASSQVGEQFF. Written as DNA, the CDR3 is TGTGCCAGCAGCCAAGTCGGGGAGCAGTTCTTC.

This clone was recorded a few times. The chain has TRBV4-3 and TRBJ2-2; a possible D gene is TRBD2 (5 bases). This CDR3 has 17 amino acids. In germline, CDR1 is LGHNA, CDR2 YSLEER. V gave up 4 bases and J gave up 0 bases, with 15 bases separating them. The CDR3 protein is CASSPLREGSNTGELFF. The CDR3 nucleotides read TGCGCCAGCAGCCCTTTAAGAGAGGGATCGAACACCGGGGAGCTGTTTTTT.

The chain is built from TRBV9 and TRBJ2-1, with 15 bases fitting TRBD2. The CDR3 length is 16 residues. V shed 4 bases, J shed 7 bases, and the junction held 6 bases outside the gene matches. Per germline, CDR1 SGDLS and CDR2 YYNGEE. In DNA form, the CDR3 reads TGTGCCAGCAGCTTCGGACTAGCGGGAGGGCCGAATGAGCAGTTCTTC. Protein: CASSFGLAGGPNEQFF.

The CDR3 coding sequence is TGTGCCAGCAGCCCCTCACGGCTAGCGGGGGACTACACCGGGGAGCTGTTTTTT. Translating it yields CASSPSRLAGDYTGELFF. This chain joins TRBV7-9 and TRBJ2-2; 10 nucleotides align to TRBD2. CDR1 and CDR2 from the germline V gene are SEHNR and FQNEAQ (reference sequence). The CDR3 is 18 residues long. The V gene end was trimmed by 5 bases and the J gene end by 3 bases; junction bases not matched to a gene: 12. Full variable domain (outside the CDR3, taken from reference TRBV7-9 and TRBJ2-2): DTGVSQNPRHKITKRGQNVTFRCDPISEHNRLYWYRQTLGQGPEFLTYFQNEAQLEKSRLLSDRFSAERPKGSFSTLEIQRTEQGDSAMYLCASSPSRLAGDYTGELFFGEGSRLTVL.

The CDR3 spells CASSQEGARNTEAFF. The CDR3, as DNA: TGCGCCAGCAGCCAAGAAGGGGCAAGGAACACTGAAGCTTTCTTT. The chain couples TRBV4-3 to TRBJ1-1, with D maybe TRBD1 (5 bases). CDR3 size: 15 residues. Germline lookup yields CDR1 LGHNA and CDR2 YSLEER. V dropped 0 bases and J dropped 1 base, with 9 bases sitting between them.